The present T cell receptor (beta chain) was sequenced within a study of cytomegalovirus exposure and HLA in healthy donors. General study findings and limits: A later analysis found that most CMV-associated TCR beta chains appeared HLA-restricted. Relative to equally common others, HLA-associated TCR beta chains showed greater clonal expansion in a later analysis. One later analysis reportedly identified an Asian-associated ancestry cluster that showed fewer N-insertions than the approximately 710-donor mean.

About this clone itself: Its cognate antigen is unknown.

Vbeta (60) and Jbeta (13) primers were used in the PCR. The table came from immunoSEQ multiplex PCR; TCRdb's copy has only in-frame clones and leaves some out. The sample has 120,000 to 150,000 clones, 64% seen once. The CDR3 has 17 residues. The germline V and J ends were trimmed by 6 bases and 0 bases, with 15 bases remaining between them. Germline CDR1 and CDR2: MRHNA and SNTAGT. Material: PBMCs. This chain uses TRBV6-4 with TRBJ2-6, with D possibly being TRBD1 (6 bases). This TCR came from a woman aged 25 to 39 in good health and CMV-seropositive. In DNA form, the CDR3 reads TGTGCCAGCAGAGATAGGACAGAACGCTCTGGGGCCAACGTCCTGACTTTC. It specifies CASRDRTERSGANVLTF.